A selection of T cell receptor beta chains follows, all from one sample in a study of shared clonotypes between healthy human individuals. The protocol was immunoSEQ multiplex PCR, while the TCRdb copy is restricted to in-frame clones and leaves out a portion. The sample records about 1.1 million clones, 70% to 80% being singletons. The material sequenced was memory CD4+ T cells from PBMCs. The receptors come from a man aged 18 to 29 in good health. Some clones in this sample may be carry-over from other donors' samples. CDR3s include the opening cysteine and the closing phenylalanine or tryptophan. The order of the fields is CDR3 DNA, CDR3 protein, J gene, D gene, clone size, V gene. A D gene is named only where the DNA matches it firmly. Clone size appears in some rows only: once, few, many, or a class for an expanded clone.

DNA: TGTGCCAGCAGCCGGGCGGCAGACGCTAATGAAAAACTGTTTTTT; CDR3: CASSRAADANEKLFF; J: TRBJ1-4; D: .; size: .; V: TRBV7-9
DNA: TGTGCCAGCAGCCCTACTAGCGGACGCTCCTACAATGAGCAGTTCTTC; CDR3: CASSPTSGRSYNEQFF; J: TRBJ2-1; D: TRBD2; size: .; V: TRBV6-4
DNA: TGTGCCAGCTCACCACAGGGCACAGATGGCTACACCTTC; CDR3: CASSPQGTDGYTF; J: TRBJ1-2; D: .; size: .; V: TRBV18
DNA: TGTGCCAGCAGGCGAAATACAGGGTCTAACTATGGCTACACCTTC; CDR3: CASRRNTGSNYGYTF; J: TRBJ1-2; D: .; size: .; V: TRBV6-5
DNA: TGTGCCAGCAGCCCTAGGACAGATGAAGCTTTCTTT; CDR3: CASSPRTDEAFF; J: TRBJ1-1; D: .; size: .; V: TRBV6-5
DNA: TGCGCCAGCAGCAAGGGACAGGTCGGGAACACTGAAGCTTTCTTT; CDR3: CASSKGQVGNTEAFF; J: TRBJ1-1; D: TRBD1; size: few; V: TRBV5-1
DNA: TGTGCCAGCAGGGCGTCCTCCTACGAGCAGTACTTC; CDR3: CASRASSYEQYF; J: TRBJ2-7; D: .; size: few; V: TRBV2
DNA: TGTGCCCCTCCAGGGGAAGAGCGGTGGGTGGAATCGGGTGAGCAGTTCTTC; CDR3: CAPPGEERWVESGEQFF; J: TRBJ2-1; D: .; size: once; V: TRBV19
DNA: TGTGCCAGTAGTATAGATCTTTCGGGAACTGAAGCTTTCTTT; CDR3: CASSIDLSGTEAFF; J: TRBJ1-1; D: .; size: .; V: TRBV19
DNA: TGTGCCAGCAGTGACGAGGGGTCCGGGGAGCTGTTTTTT; CDR3: CASSDEGSGELFF; J: TRBJ2-2; D: .; size: once; V: TRBV6-4
DNA: TGTGCCAGCAGCTTGGGGACAGGGGGCTCAGATACGCAGTATTTT; CDR3: CASSLGTGGSDTQYF; J: TRBJ2-3; D: TRBD1; size: .; V: TRBV5-4
DNA: TGTGCCACCAGCAGAGGGGCGGGACAGCGAAATGAAAAACTGTTTTTT; CDR3: CATSRGAGQRNEKLFF; J: TRBJ1-4; D: TRBD1; size: once; V: TRBV15
DNA: TGTGCCAGCAGTTTACAGGGAACCGGGGAGCTGTTTTTT; CDR3: CASSLQGTGELFF; J: TRBJ2-2; D: .; size: once; V: TRBV28
DNA: TGTGCCAGCAGTGAGAGGGACTATGGCTACACCTTC; CDR3: CASSERDYGYTF; J: TRBJ1-2; D: .; size: few; V: TRBV28
DNA: TGTGCCAGCAGCTTAGGAGCGGGAGGACCCAGGGGGACCCAGTACTTC; CDR3: CASSLGAGGPRGTQYF; J: TRBJ2-5; D: TRBD2; size: .; V: TRBV7-7
DNA: TGTGCCATCAGTGATCCCGGGACAGGGGATCTCCACACCTTC; CDR3: CAISDPGTGDLHTF; J: TRBJ1-2; D: TRBD1; size: .; V: TRBV10-3
DNA: TGTGCCAGCAGACTGGGGGTAATGGGGGCCTACGAGCAGTACTTC; CDR3: CASRLGVMGAYEQYF; J: TRBJ2-7; D: .; size: few; V: TRBV6-5
DNA: TGTGCCAGCAGTTCCCCCGGGACTAGCGGGAGCCGGCACGAGCAGTACTTC; CDR3: CASSSPGTSGSRHEQYF; J: TRBJ2-7; D: TRBD2; size: .; V: TRBV28
DNA: TGTGCCAGCAGCTTAGTGGTGGGAGAAGCTTTCTTT; CDR3: CASSLVVGEAFF; J: TRBJ1-1; D: .; size: .; V: TRBV13
DNA: TGTGCCAGCAGACTTAGGAATGAGCAGTTCTTC; CDR3: CASRLRNEQFF; J: TRBJ2-1; D: .; size: .; V: TRBV28
DNA: TGTGCCAGCTCACCCAGGACAGGGGAGGACGAGCAGTACTTC; CDR3: CASSPRTGEDEQYF; J: TRBJ2-7; D: TRBD1; size: .; V: TRBV18
DNA: TGTGCCAGCAGCCCCAGACCCGCCACAGATACGCAGTATTTT; CDR3: CASSPRPATDTQYF; J: TRBJ2-3; D: .; size: .; V: TRBV9
DNA: TGTGCCAGCAGCCTGAAAACCGGCGCAGATACGCAGTATTTT; CDR3: CASSLKTGADTQYF; J: TRBJ2-3; D: .; size: once; V: TRBV7-9